This T cell receptor beta chain was profiled in a study of blood T cell repertoires in COVID-19. In the authors' workflow: From reference gene primer amplification, estimates of nucleated cell counts were derived. The repertoire was sequenced with immunoSEQ multiplex PCR; TCRdb's copy has only in-frame clones and lacks some. The DNA was the basis for D and trimming; V, J and clone size are from that table. This sample carries about 300,000 clones, over 75% of them seen once, and the ten largest clones take roughly 9%. This CDR3 contains 15 residues. Germline values: CDR1 SGHAT, CDR2 FQNNGV. V was pared by 2 bases and J by 4 bases, with 7 bases of the junction left unmatched.

V and J are TRBV11-2 and TRBJ2-7; 8 nucleotides align to TRBD2. The sequenced sample consisted of peripheral blood. The origin of this receptor is a young man with active or convalescent COVID-19. This CDR3 reads CASSLKAGVMYEQYF. Here the CDR3 DNA reads TGTGCCAGCAGCTTAAAAGCGGGGGTTATGTACGAGCAGTACTTC.